Below are 21 T cell receptor beta chains sequenced from a single sample in a study of cytomegalovirus exposure and HLA in healthy donors. PCR primers comprised 60 Vbeta and 13 Jbeta primers. Data came from immunoSEQ multiplex PCR; TCRdb stores just in-frame clones and leaves some out. The repertoire consists of about 200,000 clones, with around 78% occurring once and the leading ten covering approximately 2.1%. Sequencing input: PBMCs. The source is a man in his thirties or forties in good health and CMV-seronegative.

The chain uses TRBV18 and TRBJ2-7, with 8 bases lining up with TRBD2. With V trimmed by 4 bases and J by 3 bases, 11 bases remained unmatched. The CDR3 has 16 residues. Looked up from germline, CDR1 is KGHSH and CDR2 is LQKENI. CDR3 nucleotide sequence: TGTGCCAGCTCACATGGGGATCTAGCGGGCCGCTACGAGCAGTACTTC. The encoded protein is CASSHGDLAGRYEQYF.

This clone showed up just once. The chain is built from TRBV5-1 and TRBJ2-3; maybe TRBD2 (5 bases). CDR1 and CDR2 from the germline V gene are SGHRS and YFSETQ. The CDR3 has 15 amino acids. The ends were cut back, 2 bases at V and 5 bases at J, with 15 bases in the middle. The chain's CDR3 is CASSLPTGAGDTQYF. The CDR3 region has the DNA TGCGCCAGCAGCTTACCCACCGGTGCGGGAGATACGCAGTATTTT. Variable domain in full (rest from reference TRBV5-1 and TRBJ2-3): KAGVTQTPRYLIKTRGQQVTLSCSPISGHRSVSWYQQTPGQGLQFLFEYFSETQRNKGNFPGRFSGRQFSNSRSEMNVSTLELGDSALYLCASSLPTGAGDTQYFGPGTRLTVL.

The rearrangement links TRBV5-4 to TRBJ2-7; D is possibly TRBD1 (7 bases). V was clipped by 2 bases and J by 6 bases, with 21 bases between them. This CDR3 has 16 residues. Looked up from germline, CDR1 is SGHNT and CDR2 is YYREEE (reference sequence). Here the CDR3 reads CASSFYLRQGGAEQYF. The CDR3 DNA reads as TGTGCCAGCAGCTTTTATCTTCGGCAGGGGGGTGCCGAGCAGTACTTC.

V gene TRBV7-9 combines with J gene TRBJ2-7; 11 bases agree with TRBD2. Trimming removed 5 bases from V and 7 bases from J; junction bases left unmatched: 10. CDR3 length equals 15 residues. In germline, CDR1 is SEHNR, CDR2 FQNEAQ (reference sequence). This CDR3 reads CASSDTSGSPWEQYF. The CDR3 nucleotides are TGTGCCAGCAGCGACACTAGCGGGAGCCCCTGGGAGCAGTACTTC.

This chain connects TRBV29-1 to TRBJ2-5, with D maybe TRBD1 (6 bases). This CDR3 has 16 residues. The V end was cut by 0 bases, the J end by 4 bases, with 18 bases between. CDR1 SQVTM and CDR2 ANQGSEA come from the germline V gene. This chain's CDR3 is CSVEERQATRGETQYF. For the CDR3, the DNA is TGCAGCGTTGAAGAGAGACAGGCCACCAGGGGAGAGACCCAGTACTTC. Based on the CDR3 plus reference TRBV29-1 and TRBJ2-5, the full variable domain is SAVISQKPSRDICQRGTSLTIQCQVDSQVTMMFWYRQQPGQSLTLIATANQGSEATYESGFVIDKFPISRPNLTFSTLTVSNMSPEDSSIYLCSVEERQATRGETQYFGPGTRLLVL.

The chain carries TRBV30 and TRBJ2-7; weak D call: TRBD2 (5 bases). This CDR3 region has 13 residues. Germline CDR1 is GTSNPN and CDR2 is SVGIG (reference sequence). V was clipped by 3 bases and J by 3 bases, with 12 bases between them. CDR3: CAWSLDTSYEQYF. The CDR3 DNA follows: TGTGCCTGGAGCTTAGACACTAGCTACGAGCAGTACTTC.

In DNA form, the CDR3 reads TGTGCCAGCCCCCGGTCCCTAGCGGAAGAGCAGTTCTTC. This encodes CASPRSLAEEQFF. The V call is TRBV2, the J call TRBJ2-1; 7 bases are shared with TRBD2. Losses at the gene ends were 8 bases for V and 10 bases for J; bases not matched to a gene: 11. CDR1 and CDR2 (germline): SNHLY, FYNNEI. The CDR3 is made up of 13 amino acids.

This clone turned up a few times. This chain connects TRBV2 to TRBJ1-4; D gene unclear. Germline V gene sequence: CDR1 SNHLY, CDR2 FYNNEI. Between the trimmed V and J ends, which lost 5 bases and 8 bases, there was a span of 6 bases. The CDR3 length is 11 residues. The CDR3 DNA reads as TGTGCCAGCAGTTTCCTAGAAAAACTGTTTTTT. Translating gives CASSFLEKLFF.

The chain couples TRBV18 to TRBJ2-5; D may be TRBD1 (6 bases). The CDR3 length is 15 residues. V was shortened by 5 bases and J by 1 base, with 14 bases between the two germline ends. Germline assignment: CDR1 KGHSH and CDR2 LQKENI. The CDR3, as DNA: TGTGCCAGCTCAACAATGGACAGCGCCCAAGAGACCCAGTACTTC. Translated: CASSTMDSAQETQYF.

The chain carries TRBV7-3 and TRBJ2-1, with D perhaps TRBD2 (5 bases). The germline gives CDR1 SGHTA, CDR2 FQGTGA. The CDR3 is made up of 13 amino acids. V was pared by 3 bases and J by 6 bases, with 9 bases between. This CDR3 reads CASSFSLANEQFF. DNA for the CDR3: TGTGCCAGCAGCTTTAGTCTAGCCAATGAGCAGTTCTTC. The variable domain in full, with the rest retrieved from reference TRBV7-3 and TRBJ2-1, is GAGVSQTPSNKVTEKGKYVELRCDPISGHTALYWYRQSLGQGPEFLIYFQGTGAADDSGLPNDRFFAVRPEGSVSTLKIQRTERGDSAVYLCASSFSLANEQFFGPGTRLTVL.

J is TRBJ2-7 and V is TRBV6-5, with TRBD1 as a possible D gene (6 bases). From germline, CDR1 is MNHEY and CDR2 SVGAGI. Trimming cost V 0 bases and J 2 bases, with 8 bases left between them. This CDR3 is 14 amino acids long. CDR3 in DNA: TGTGCCAGCAGTTACTCCACAGGGACCTACGAGCAGTACTTC. This codes for CASSYSTGTYEQYF.

The chain links TRBV7-3 to TRBJ2-1; TRBD2 aligns across 15 bases. This CDR3 is 17 amino acids long. Per germline, CDR1 SGHTA and CDR2 FQGTGA. V lost 5 bases, J lost 10 bases, and 12 bases stayed unmatched. CDR3: CASSRTGLAGGRGEQFF. The CDR3 DNA follows: TGTGCCAGCAGCCGTACCGGACTAGCGGGAGGGCGAGGCGAGCAGTTCTTC.

This sequence joins TRBV5-1 and TRBJ2-5; D may be TRBD1 (6 bases). The CDR3 contains 14 residues. The V end lost 4 bases, the J end lost 1 base, and 11 bases lay between the germline ends. From germline, CDR1 is SGHRS and CDR2 YFSETQ. CDR3 protein: CASSLDSVQETQYF. CDR3 sequence (DNA): TGCGCCAGCAGCCTGGACAGTGTCCAAGAGACCCAGTACTTC.

CDR3 nucleotide sequence: TGTGCCAGCAGTACTACCCGCTTGGCCCTCCACTTT. It translates to CASSTTRLALHF. This chain links TRBV7-8 with TRBJ1-6, with D unclear. CDR3 length: 12 amino acids. The V gene lost 6 bases and the J gene lost 14 bases, with 14 bases spanning the gap. Per germline, CDR1 SGHVS and CDR2 FQNEAQ.

The rearrangement uses TRBV27 and TRBJ2-7; 7 nucleotides line up with TRBD2. J lost 3 bases, V lost 5 bases, and 1 base had no gene match. Germline V lookup: CDR1 MNHEY, CDR2 SMNVEV (reference sequence). The CDR3 is made up of 12 amino acids. DNA of the CDR3: TGTGCCAGCAGTGGGGGGGGCTACGAGCAGTACTTC. Translating gives CASSGGGYEQYF.

J is TRBJ2-1 and V is TRBV6-5; D uncertain. From germline, CDR1 is MNHEY and CDR2 SVGAGI. The V and J ends lost 2 bases and 5 bases respectively, with 13 bases between them. The CDR3 contains 15 residues. The CDR3 bases are TGTGCCAGCAGTTACATACACCGAAACGACAATGAGCAGTTCTTC. This codes for CASSYIHRNDNEQFF.

This rearrangement joins TRBV30 to TRBJ1-1; D may be TRBD1 (6 bases). This CDR3 region has 14 residues. V lost 0 bases and J lost 2, with 10 bases in between. The germline V gene has CDR1 GTSNPN and CDR2 SVGIG (reference sequence). CDR3: CAWSVWGTNTEAFF. As DNA, the CDR3 is TGTGCCTGGAGTGTTTGGGGGACAAACACTGAAGCTTTCTTT. The variable domain in full, with the rest retrieved from reference TRBV30 and TRBJ1-1, is SQTIHQWPATLVQPVGSPLSLECTVEGTSNPNLYWYRQAAGRGLQLLFYSVGIGQISSEVPQNLSASRPQDRQFILSSKKLLLSDSGFYLCAWSVWGTNTEAFFGQGTRLTVV.

Note on this clone: This CDR3 is also generated by other DNA sequences in the sample. J is TRBJ1-2 and V is TRBV29-1, with TRBD1 matching 11 bases. The CDR3 has 14 residues. The germline V gene encodes CDR1 SQVTM and CDR2 ANQGSEA. With V trimmed by 3 bases and J by 0 bases, 0 bases remained unmatched. For the CDR3, the DNA is TGCAGCGTTGAGGGACAGGGGGCTAACTATGGCTACACCTTC. It is translated as CSVEGQGANYGYTF.

The genes are TRBV28 and TRBJ2-5; 7 positions match TRBD1. The end of the DNA fits TRBJ2-7 better, so the J call may be wrong. Germline V gives CDR1 MDHEN, CDR2 SYDVKM. The CDR3 extends over 15 amino acids. CDR3 DNA sequence: TGTGCCAGCAGCCCATCCGGGCAGGGGGCCTACGAGCAGTACTTC. This codes for CASSPSGQGAYEQYF.

The table lists this clone with a few counts. This sequence joins TRBV25-1 and TRBJ1-1, with 8 bases lining up with TRBD1. The ends lost 4 bases at V and 11 bases at J; junction bases unmatched: 12. Germline V gives CDR1 MGHDK, CDR2 SYGVNS. The CDR3 consists of 14 residues. The CDR3 nucleotides read TGTGCCAGCAGTGCCGGGACAGGTTATTGGTCGGCTTTCTTT. As protein: CASSAGTGYWSAFF.

The gene calls are TRBV27 and TRBJ2-3; a possible D gene is TRBD2 (6 bases). Germline V gene lookup returns CDR1 MNHEY and CDR2 SMNVEV (reference sequence). V lost 4 bases, J lost 4 bases, and 15 bases lay in between. The CDR3 has 15 amino acids. CDR3 region: CASSWGDGSADTQYF. CDR3 DNA: TGTGCCAGCAGTTGGGGCGACGGGAGCGCAGATACGCAGTATTTT.